This is a list of T cell receptor beta chains from one sample in a study of T cell responses to AZD1222 COVID-19 vaccine. The assay was immunoSEQ multiplex PCR, and TCRdb's table has in-frame clones only and misses some. The sample includes some 120,000 clones, roughly 87% of them seen just once. The specimen was peripheral blood, collected on day 0 of AZD1222 vaccination. These receptor sequences come from an adult in good health. Each CDR3 is given with its conserved first and last residue. Fields, in order: J gene, V gene, D gene, clone size, CDR3 DNA, CDR3 protein. The D gene is left open where the match is weak. Clone size is given for some rows only: seen once, a few or many times, or a class if the clone is expanded.

TRBJ1-5 TRBV6-5 - - TGTGCCAGCAGCCGAGGGCGCGTTAGCAATCAGCCCCAGCATTTT CASSRGRVSNQPQHF
TRBJ1-2 TRBV29-1 - - TGCAGCGTCCTCAAGACAGGTGCGGACGGCTACACCTTC CSVLKTGADGYTF
TRBJ2-5 TRBV7-9 TRBD2 - TGTGCCAGCAGCTTAACTCTAGCGGGGGACCAAGAGACCCAGTACTTC CASSLTLAGDQETQYF
TRBJ2-6 TRBV5-4 TRBD1 once TGTGCCAGCATGAGGACAGGGGGCGTCGGTGGGGCCAACGTCCTGACTTTC CASMRTGGVGGANVLTF
TRBJ1-2 TRBV5-6 - once TGTGCCAGCAGCCCCTGGGAGGTCGACTATGGCTACACCTTC CASSPWEVDYGYTF
TRBJ1-2 TRBV2 - once TGTGCCAGCAGCTGGGGAGGGGCGCAGGACTATGGCTACACCTTC CASSWGGAQDYGYTF
TRBJ2-7 TRBV28 - - TGTGCCAGCAGCCCGCTGGGGCATTTCTACGAGCAGTACTTC CASSPLGHFYEQYF
TRBJ1-1 TRBV7-3 - - TGTGCCAGCAGCCCCTCCGGGACGGAGAACACTGAAGCTTTCTTT CASSPSGTENTEAFF
TRBJ1-2 TRBV5-1 - - TGCGCCAGCAGCGCAGACAGGATCTATGGCTACACCTTC CASSADRIYGYTF
TRBJ2-1 TRBV19 - few TGTGCCAGTAGTAGCTACAATGAGCAGTTCTTC CASSSYNEQFF
TRBJ2-7 TRBV27 - - TGTGCCAGCAGATCCTCTGGGCGGGAGCAGTACTTC CASRSSGREQYF
TRBJ1-1 TRBV3-1/TRBV3-2 - - TGTGCCAGCAGCCCCTTGACAAGTAGCACTGAAGCTTTCTTT CASSPLTSSTEAFF
TRBJ1-6 TRBV5-5 TRBD1 few TGTGCCAGCAGCACCGGACAGGGGGCCCGGTCACCCCTCCACTTT CASSTGQGARSPLHF
TRBJ1-6 TRBV9 - - TGTGCCAGCAGCGTAGGTCAGTACTCGTCACCCCTCCACTTT CASSVGQYSSPLHF
TRBJ1-1 TRBV25-1 TRBD1 - TGTGCCAGCAGTGGGAGGGGACAGGGATGGACTGAAGCTTTCTTT CASSGRGQGWTEAFF
TRBJ2-7 TRBV10-2 - - TGCGCCAGCTCCGATTACGAGCAGTACTTC CASSDYEQYF
TRBJ2-5 TRBV4-1 - once TGCGCCAGCAGCCAAGATGGGATCTGGGAGACCCAGTACTTC CASSQDGIWETQYF
TRBJ2-2 TRBV28 - - TGTGCCAGCAGTTTATGGCCCGGGGAGCTGTTTTTT CASSLWPGELFF
TRBJ2-7 TRBV11-2 TRBD2 - TGTGCCAGCAGCTTAAGACTAGCGGGGGACGGGGAGCAGTACTTC CASSLRLAGDGEQYF
TRBJ2-1 TRBV11-3 - - TGTGCCAGCAGCTTGGGGGGAGGTGGCTATGAGCAGTTCTTC CASSLGGGGYEQFF
TRBJ2-1 TRBV4-2 TRBD2 - TGTGCCAGCAGCCCGGGGGGGGGAGGCAATGAGCAGTTCTTC CASSPGGGGNEQFF
TRBJ1-2 TRBV2 TRBD1 - TGTGCCAGCAGTGTAATTTCGACAGGGCTCCTTGGGGGCTACACCTTC CASSVISTGLLGGYTF
TRBJ1-5 TRBV7-2 - - TGTGCCAGCAGCCCTGGCCCAGGGGGCAATCAGCCCCAGCATTTT CASSPGPGGNQPQHF
TRBJ2-5 TRBV30 TRBD2 - TGTGCCTGGAGGGGGTCGACTAGCGGGGGATTTGAGACCCAGTACTTC CAWRGSTSGGFETQYF
TRBJ1-1 TRBV6-5 TRBD1 - TGTGCCAGCAGTCCCCCAGGGGGCACTGAAGCTTTCTTT CASSPPGGTEAFF
TRBJ1-4 TRBV30 - - TGTGCCTGGAGTGAAGTTAACTATGAAAAACTGTTTTTT CAWSEVNYEKLFF
TRBJ1-6 TRBV9 - - TGTGCCAGCAGCGTAGCACTGGGCTCGAATTCACCCCTCCACTTT CASSVALGSNSPLHF
TRBJ2-7 TRBV12-3/TRBV12-4 - - TGTGCCAGCACCAGGACTAGGGGGTACGAGCAGTACTTC CASTRTRGYEQYF
TRBJ2-7 TRBV7-9 TRBD1 - TGTGCCAGCTCACCCCCGGGACAGGGGGAATACGAGCAGTACTTC CASSPPGQGEYEQYF
TRBJ2-5 TRBV24-1 - - TGTGCCACCAGTGTTCGGGAGCAAGAGACCCAGTACTTC CATSVREQETQYF
TRBJ1-2 TRBV27 TRBD1 - TGTGCCAGCAGTTCAGGGACAGGGGGCTATGGCTACACCTTC CASSSGTGGYGYTF
TRBJ1-6 TRBV27 TRBD1 - TGTGCCAGCAGTTTACGTGGGACAGTCAAGAATTCACCCCTCCACTTT CASSLRGTVKNSPLHF
TRBJ1-1 TRBV7-3 - - TGTGCCAGCAGCCCCCAGGCGGCCATGAACACTGAAGCTTTCTTT CASSPQAAMNTEAFF
TRBJ1-1 TRBV10-3 TRBD1 - TGTGCCATCAGGACAGGGGAGGGGTACACTGAAGCTTTCTTT CAIRTGEGYTEAFF
TRBJ2-7 TRBV30 - - TGTGCCTGGAGTGTAGCCGGCTACGAGCAGTACTTC CAWSVAGYEQYF
TRBJ2-3 TRBV12-3/TRBV12-4 - - TGTGCCAGCAGTTTAGTAGGGGCGGGTACGCAGTATTTT CASSLVGAGTQYF
TRBJ2-2 TRBV27 - - TGTGCCAGCAGAAGTACCGGGGAGCTGTTTTTT CASRSTGELFF
TRBJ2-7 TRBV5-4 - - TGTGCCAGCAGCCGCACGGGACCGGGCTACGAGCAGTACTTC CASSRTGPGYEQYF
TRBJ1-6 TRBV12-3/TRBV12-4 - - TGTGCCAGCAGTTTCTGGAGTTCACCCCTCCACTTT CASSFWSSPLHF
TRBJ1-6 TRBV28 - - TGTGCCAGCAGTTCGGGGGGCTCCCTCCACTTT CASSSGGSLHF
TRBJ1-2 TRBV6-5 - - TGTGCCAGCAGTTACAGGTGGCCCACACATAACTATGGCTACACCTTC CASSYRWPTHNYGYTF
TRBJ2-7 TRBV7-9 TRBD2 - TGTGCCAGCAGCGACCGGGACTACCTCTACGAGCAGTACTTC CASSDRDYLYEQYF
TRBJ1-5 TRBV6-2/TRBV6-3 TRBD1 - TGTGCCAGCAGTAACAGGGGGGATCAGCCCCAGCATTTT CASSNRGDQPQHF
TRBJ2-7 TRBV7-2 - - TGTGCCAGCAGCTTAGATCTAACCTACGAGCAGTACTTC CASSLDLTYEQYF
TRBJ2-7 TRBV5-5 TRBD1 - TGTGCCAGCAGCTTCCGACAGGGAGCCTACGAGCAGTACTTC CASSFRQGAYEQYF
TRBJ2-5 TRBV11-3 TRBD2 - TGTGCCAGCAGGGCTAGCGGGAGAGGAGAGACCCAGTACTTC CASRASGRGETQYF
TRBJ1-6 TRBV4-3 - - TGCGCCAGCAGCCGGCGCCGGGGGGCGGGCTCACCCCTCCACTTT CASSRRRGAGSPLHF
TRBJ2-2 TRBV18 - - TGTGCCAGCTCACCTCAGGAGGATAGAGGGGCCGGGGAGCTGTTTTTT CASSPQEDRGAGELFF
TRBJ2-5 TRBV6-5 TRBD1 - TGTGCCAGCAGTTACTACAGGGGTGGGGAGACCCAGTACTTC CASSYYRGGETQYF
TRBJ2-1 TRBV11-3 TRBD2 - TGTGCCAGCAGCCCAGAAGGCCTAGCGGGATACAATGAGCAGTTCTTC CASSPEGLAGYNEQFF
TRBJ2-7 TRBV27 - - TGTGCCAGCAGTTTATCGGGTGCGGAATACGAGCAGTACTTC CASSLSGAEYEQYF
TRBJ2-5 TRBV18 - few TGTGCCAGCCGACTTTCGGTGGGGGGACAAGAGACCCAGTACTTC CASRLSVGGQETQYF
TRBJ2-2 TRBV9 - - TGTGCCAGCAGCGTAGATCGCGACTATACCACCGGGGAGCTGTTTTTT CASSVDRDYTTGELFF
TRBJ2-1 TRBV11-3 - - TGTGCCAGCAGCGCCCGTGGGAGCGGAGAAGTTTACAATGAGCAGTTCTTC CASSARGSGEVYNEQFF
TRBJ2-1 TRBV18 - - TGTGCCAGCTCACCAGGGTTTGGGGATGAGCAGTTCTTC CASSPGFGDEQFF
TRBJ2-1 TRBV9 - - TGTGCCAGCAGCGTAGCAGGGTCGAAGGATCGGGAGCAGTTCTTC CASSVAGSKDREQFF